This entry is about one T cell receptor beta chain. Per germline, CDR1 SGHNT and CDR2 YYREEE (reference sequence). The CDR3 is made up of 14 amino acids. The ends lost 3 bases at V and 7 bases at J; junction bases unmatched: 8. The record originates from a study of blood T cell repertoires in COVID-19. Study-wide background: COVID-19 samples from acute and convalescent phases originated in the United States, Italy and Spain. Sources were T cells, B-cell-depleted T cells, or PBMCs; the material itself was cDNA or gDNA.

As processed by the authors: How many nucleated cells were present was estimated from reference gene primer amplification. Clones were read by immunoSEQ multiplex PCR, and TCRdb kept only the in-frame ones, dropping some. V and J calls and clone size are those listed in that table; D and trimming were worked out from the DNA. The sample carries about 81,000 clones, approximately 86% recorded once. Sequenced material: peripheral blood. The TCR comes from a man in his 70s with acute or convalescent COVID-19. This rearrangement joins TRBV5-4 to TRBJ1-2; 8 bases are a match to TRBD1. CDR3 loop: CASSSGQGARGYTF. The DNA for the CDR3 is TGTGCCAGCAGCTCTGGGCAGGGGGCGCGTGGCTACACCTTC.